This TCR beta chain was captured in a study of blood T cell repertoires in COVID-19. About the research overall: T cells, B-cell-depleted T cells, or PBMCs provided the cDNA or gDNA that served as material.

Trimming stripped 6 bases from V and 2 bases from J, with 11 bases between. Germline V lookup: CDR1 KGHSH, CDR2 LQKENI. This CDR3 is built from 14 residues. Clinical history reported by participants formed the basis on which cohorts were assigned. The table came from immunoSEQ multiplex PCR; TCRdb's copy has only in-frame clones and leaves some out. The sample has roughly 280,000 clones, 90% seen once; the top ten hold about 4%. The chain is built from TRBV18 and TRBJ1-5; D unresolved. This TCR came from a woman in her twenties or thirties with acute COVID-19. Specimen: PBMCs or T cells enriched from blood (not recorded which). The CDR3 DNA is TGTGCCAGCTCCCCTCTCCCGGGCAATCAGCCCCAGCATTTT. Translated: CASSPLPGNQPQHF.